This is a list of T cell receptor beta chains from one sample in a study of shared clonotypes between healthy human individuals. Sequenced by immunoSEQ multiplex PCR; TCRdb stores in-frame clones only, minus some. Counted here are around 1,900,000 clones, roughly 95% occurring once; the ten biggest clones make up over 1.5%. Sample: naive CD8+ T cells from PBMCs. Every receptor here comes from a man aged 18 to 35 in good health. Some clones in this sample may be carry-over from other donors' samples. CDR3s include the opening cysteine and the closing phenylalanine or tryptophan. A D gene is named only where the DNA matches it firmly. Size tells how often a clone was seen (once, few, many) or the class of an expanded clone, and some rows leave it out.

>TRBD1|TRBV7-9|TRBJ1-1|NA
TGTGCCAGCAGCTTAAGGACAGGGTATGAGATCACTGAAGCTTTCTTT
CASSLRTGYEITEAFF
>TRBD2|TRBV6-1|TRBJ2-1|NA
TGTGCCAGCGGTGTTACGGGAGGCTCCTCCTACAATGAGCAGTTCTTC
CASGVTGGSSYNEQFF
>NA|TRBV27|TRBJ2-7|NA
TGTGCCAGCAAGCCGGGGGACTCCTACGAGCAGTACTTC
CASKPGDSYEQYF
>TRBD1|TRBV28|TRBJ2-7|NA
TGTGCCAGCAGTCGGGACAGCTACTCCTACGAGCAGTACTTC
CASSRDSYSYEQYF
>NA|TRBV2|TRBJ2-1|few
TGTGCCAGCAGTGAGGGGAATGAGCAGTTCTTC
CASSEGNEQFF
>NA|TRBV27|TRBJ1-5|NA
TGTGCCAGCAGTGTGGGGGGGGCTGAGCAGCCCCAGCATTTT
CASSVGGAEQPQHF
>NA|TRBV15|TRBJ2-1|NA
TGTGCCACCAGCAGAGATCTGACGGGACCCTACAATGAGCAGTTCTTC
CATSRDLTGPYNEQFF
>TRBD2|TRBV10-3|TRBJ2-5|NA
TGTGCCATCAGCGGGACTAGCGGACAAGAGACCCAGTACTTC
CAISGTSGQETQYF
>NA|TRBV7-9|TRBJ2-1|NA
TGTGCCAGCAGCTTAGACCTTCTCAATGAGCAGTTCTTC
CASSLDLLNEQFF
>TRBD2|TRBV15|TRBJ2-3|NA
TGTGCCACCAGCAGAGGAACTAGCGGTACAGATACGCAGTATTTT
CATSRGTSGTDTQYF
>NA|TRBV4-1|TRBJ2-7|NA
TGCGCCAGCAGCCAAGATCAGAGGGGGGAGCAGTACTTC
CASSQDQRGEQYF
>TRBD2|TRBV27|TRBJ2-1|NA
TGTGCCAGCAGCCCCGGGACTAGCGCTTACAATGAGCAGTTCTTC
CASSPGTSAYNEQFF
>NA|TRBV28|TRBJ2-1|NA
TGTGCCAGCAGGAAACAGGGAAATGAGCAGTTCTTC
CASRKQGNEQFF
>NA|TRBV7-9|TRBJ1-2|NA
TGTGCCAGCAGCTTAGGCAACAGACCTAACTATGGCTACACCTTC
CASSLGNRPNYGYTF
>NA|TRBV11-2|TRBJ1-4|NA
TGTGCCAGCAGCCCCCTTTGGGCGAGTGAAAAACTGTTTTTT
CASSPLWASEKLFF
>NA|TRBV11-2|TRBJ2-7|NA
TGTGCCAGCAGCCCTCGGGGAGACCGCGAGCAGTACTTC
CASSPRGDREQYF
>NA|TRBV4-3|TRBJ1-4|NA
TGCGCCAGCAGCCAAGATCGGGGCGGGAATGAAAAACTGTTTTTT
CASSQDRGGNEKLFF
>NA|TRBV5-1|TRBJ2-1|NA
TGCGCCAGCAGCCTCCTGGCTAGTGGGGGTGAGCAGTTCTTC
CASSLLASGGEQFF
>TRBD1|TRBV14|TRBJ1-1|NA
TGTGCCAGCAGCCCCTGGACAGGGCTGAACACTGAAGCTTTCTTT
CASSPWTGLNTEAFF
>NA|TRBV2|TRBJ2-7|NA
TGTGCCAGCAGTCAGGGTCCCCTCTACGAGCAGTACTTC
CASSQGPLYEQYF
>TRBD2|TRBV14|TRBJ2-1|once
TGTGCCAGCAGCCAAGTTTTTAGGCTAGCGGGAGGTTACGAGCAGTTCTTC
CASSQVFRLAGGYEQFF
>NA|TRBV28|TRBJ2-1|NA
TGTGCCAGCAGTTGGACCCCAGAATGGATTGAGCAGTTCTTC
CASSWTPEWIEQFF